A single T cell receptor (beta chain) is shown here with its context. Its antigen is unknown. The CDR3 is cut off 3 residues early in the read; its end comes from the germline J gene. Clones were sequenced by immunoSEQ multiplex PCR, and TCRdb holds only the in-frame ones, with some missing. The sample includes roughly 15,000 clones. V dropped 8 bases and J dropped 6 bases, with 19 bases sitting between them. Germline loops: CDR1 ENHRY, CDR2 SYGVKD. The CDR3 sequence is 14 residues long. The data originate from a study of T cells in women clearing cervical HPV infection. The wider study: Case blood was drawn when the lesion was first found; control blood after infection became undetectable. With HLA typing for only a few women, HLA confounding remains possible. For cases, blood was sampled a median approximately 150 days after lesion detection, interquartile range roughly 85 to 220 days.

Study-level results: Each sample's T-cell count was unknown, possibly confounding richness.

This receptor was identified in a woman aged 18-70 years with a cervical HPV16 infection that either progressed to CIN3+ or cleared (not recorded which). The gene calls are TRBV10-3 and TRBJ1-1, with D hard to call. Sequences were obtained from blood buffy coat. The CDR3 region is CAISLGLPGAEAFF. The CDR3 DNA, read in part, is TGTGCCATCTCCCTCGGCCTACCAGGCGCTGAA.